The next 29 T cell receptor beta chains were all read from a single sample in a study of blood T cell repertoires in COVID-19. The table came from immunoSEQ multiplex PCR; TCRdb's copy has only in-frame clones and leaves some out. The sample has about 84,000 clones; 83% are singletons. The sequenced sample consisted of peripheral blood. These receptor sequences come from a woman older than 75 with acute or convalescent COVID-19.

The V gene is TRBV11-3, the J gene TRBJ1-2; D ambiguous. The CDR3 is made up of 13 amino acids. Germline values: CDR1 SGHNT, CDR2 YENEEA. V lost 3 bases and J lost 2, with 7 bases in between. The chain's CDR3 is CASSLGENYGYTF. In nucleotides, the CDR3 is TGTGCCAGCAGCTTGGGAGAGAACTATGGCTACACCTTC.

The V and J genes are TRBV18 and TRBJ2-6; 7 nucleotides match TRBD1. With 3 bases clipped from V and 1 base from J, the junction kept 0 bases outside the gene matches. The CDR3 has 15 residues. Germline V CDR1 and CDR2: KGHSH, LQKENI. The CDR3, as DNA: TGTGCCAGCTCACCGGACAGGTCTGGGGCCAACGTCCTGACTTTC. Protein sequence: CASSPDRSGANVLTF.

J is TRBJ1-5 and V is TRBV6-2 or TRBV6-3; D might be TRBD1 (6 bases). Trimming cost V 5 bases and J 4 bases, with 6 bases left between them. The CDR3 has 12 amino acids. Germline V CDR1 and CDR2: MNHEY, SVGEGT. CDR3 sequence reads: CASSTGNQPQHF. CDR3 sequence (DNA): TGTGCCAGCAGTACAGGGAATCAGCCCCAGCATTTT.

The chain recombines TRBV3-1 (or the pseudogene TRBV3-2) with TRBJ2-7, with a tentative D call TRBD2 (6 bases). The CDR3 loop spans 15 amino acids. V gave up 1 base and J gave up 3 bases, with 13 bases separating them. CDR1 LGHDT and CDR2 YNNKEL come from the germline V gene (reference sequence). CDR3 in DNA: TGTGCCAGCAGCCAAGGTTGGACTACCCTCTACGAGCAGTACTTC. Its protein product is CASSQGWTTLYEQYF.

This rearrangement joins TRBV5-1 to TRBJ2-2, with D maybe TRBD1 (5 bases). CDR3 length equals 16 residues. Trimming took off 0 bases at V and 4 bases at J, with 13 bases between the two ends. Germline CDR1 SGHRS, CDR2 YFSETQ. Here the CDR3 reads CASSLEAGPLTGELFF. Written as DNA, the CDR3 is TGCGCCAGCAGCTTGGAGGCAGGGCCGCTCACCGGGGAGCTGTTTTTT.

The J gene is TRBJ2-2, the V gene TRBV28, with D perhaps matching TRBD1 (5 bases). CDR3 length: 16 residues. V was pared by 1 base and J by 0 bases, with 9 bases between. Per germline, CDR1 MDHEN and CDR2 SYDVKM. In DNA, the CDR3 is TGTGCCAGCAGTTTATCGTCAGGGTCGAACACCGGGGAGCTGTTTTTT. Translated: CASSLSSGSNTGELFF. Full variable domain (missing parts from reference TRBV28 and TRBJ2-2): DVKVTQSSRYLVKRTGEKVFLECVQDMDHENMFWYRQDPGLGLRLIYFSYDVKMKEKGDIPEGYSVSREKKERFSLILESASTNQTSMYLCASSLSSGSNTGELFFGEGSRLTVL.

This clone was seen a handful of times. The chain links TRBV6-5 to TRBJ2-6; 7 bases are shared with TRBD1. After removal of 0 bases from V and 2 bases from J, the junction contained 1 base not matched to a gene. The CDR3 sequence is 16 residues long. CDR1 is MNHEY and CDR2 is SVGAGI in the germline V gene. The DNA for the CDR3 is TGTGCCAGCAGTTACTCGACAGGGACTGGGGCCAACGTCCTGACTTTC. This encodes CASSYSTGTGANVLTF.

V and J are TRBV29-1 and TRBJ1-5, with 8 bases that match TRBD1. Looked up from germline, CDR1 is SQVTM and CDR2 is ANQGSEA. This CDR3 spans 13 amino acids. J gave up 3 bases and V 7 bases, and 5 bases lay outside the gene matches. This CDR3 is CSARTGINQPQHF. The CDR3 DNA sequence: TGCAGCGCCCGGACAGGGATCAATCAGCCCCAGCATTTT.

The gene calls are TRBV6-6 and TRBJ2-7; 15 nucleotides line up with TRBD2. The CDR3 is 16 residues long. Germline CDR1 is MNHNY and CDR2 is SVGAGI (reference sequence). The trim removed 5 bases at V and 5 bases at J, leaving 7 bases unmatched. CDR3 in amino acids: CASSPWTSGRADEQYF. The CDR3 DNA reads TGTGCCAGCAGTCCTTGGACTAGCGGGAGGGCCGACGAGCAGTACTTC.

This clone was found once. This chain's CDR3 is CASSVMSQGGRETQYF. The CDR3 bases are TGTGCCAGCAGCGTAATGAGCCAGGGGGGTCGGGAGACCCAGTACTTC. The chain is built from TRBV9 and TRBJ2-5; tentatively, D is TRBD1 (7 bases). This CDR3 spans 16 amino acids. The germline V gene encodes CDR1 SGDLS and CDR2 YYNGEE. The V end was cut by 1 base, the J end by 5 bases, with 18 bases between.

The rearrangement links TRBV6-2 or TRBV6-3 to TRBJ2-1; no firm D call. The CDR3 loop spans 13 amino acids. V lost 0 bases to trimming and J lost 9 bases, with 9 bases between them. Germline CDR1 and CDR2: MNHEY and SVGEGT. CDR3 coding DNA: TGTGCCAGCAGTTACTCGAGGAGCACTGAGCAGTTCTTC. This codes for CASSYSRSTEQFF.

Points on this clone: One end of the junction is discordant with germline, which a read error may explain. The rearrangement links TRBV29-1 to TRBJ1-4; D remains ambiguous. This CDR3 region has 15 residues. Germline CDR1 reads SQVTM; CDR2 reads ANQGSEA. Here the CDR3 DNA reads TGCAGCGATCGTCGGCCAAGACCAACTAATGAAAAATTGTTTTTT. Translated, it gives CSDRRPRPTNEKLFF. Full variable domain (remainder filled in from reference TRBV29-1 and TRBJ1-4): SAVISQKPSRDICQRGTSLTIQCQVDSQVTMMFWYRQQPGQSLTLIATANQGSEATYESGFVIDKFPISRPNLTFSTLTVSNMSPEDSSIYLCSDRRPRPTNEKLFFGSGTQLSVL.

The CDR3 DNA follows: TGTGCCAGCAGCCAAGGGGGCGGGAGGCGGGAGACCCAGTACTTC. The encoded protein is CASSQGGGRRETQYF. V gene TRBV3-1 (or the pseudogene TRBV3-2) combines with J gene TRBJ2-5; TRBD2 matches 8 bases. Germline lookup yields CDR1 LGHDT and CDR2 YNNKEL (reference sequence). The CDR3 is made up of 15 amino acids. Trimming removed 1 base from V and 5 bases from J; junction bases left unmatched: 6.

Notes on this clone: A clone one base away is much larger, so this may be a read error. This chain joins TRBV6-2 or TRBV6-3 and TRBJ2-7; D may be TRBD2 (5 bases). The V gene lost 6 bases and the J gene lost 3 bases, with 12 bases spanning the gap. The CDR3 sequence is 13 residues long. CDR1 is MNHEY and CDR2 is SVGEGT in the germline V gene. CDR3 DNA: TGTGCCAGCAGCTCCGGACTTTTCTACGAGCAGTACTTC. Translation: CASSSGLFYEQYF.

The chain employs TRBV5-1 and TRBJ1-3; D is uncertain. V lost 0 bases to trimming and J lost 3 bases, with 16 bases between them. Per germline, CDR1 SGHRS and CDR2 YFSETQ. This CDR3 spans 17 amino acids. The CDR3 spells CASSLAGVGGFGNTIYF. DNA for the CDR3: TGCGCCAGCAGCTTGGCCGGGGTTGGTGGGTTTGGAAACACCATATATTTT.

The chain recombines TRBV2 with TRBJ2-5; 10 bases map to TRBD2. This CDR3 is built from 14 residues. Germline trimming cut 4 bases from V and 3 bases from J; bases unmatched to any gene: 2. Germline values: CDR1 SNHLY, CDR2 FYNNEI. The CDR3 region has the DNA TGTGCCAGCAGTGGGACTAGCGGAAAAGAGACCCAGTACTTC. Translated, it gives CASSGTSGKETQYF. The complete variable domain, with remaining parts taken from reference TRBV2 and TRBJ2-5, reads EPEVTQTPSHQVTQMGQEVILRCVPISNHLYFYWYRQILGQKVEFLVSFYNNEISEKSEIFDDQFSVERPDGSNFTLKIRSTKLEDSAMYFCASSGTSGKETQYFGPGTRLLVL.

This chain joins TRBV5-4 and TRBJ2-7; D gene uncertain. Per the germline V gene, CDR1 is SGHNT and CDR2 is YYREEE (reference sequence). The V end was cut by 2 bases, the J end by 0 bases, with 3 bases between. CDR3 size: 12 residues. This chain's CDR3 is CASSLHSYEQYF. In nucleotides, the CDR3 is TGTGCCAGCAGCTTACACTCCTACGAGCAGTACTTC. Variable domain in full (rest from reference TRBV5-4 and TRBJ2-7): ETGVTQSPTHLIKTRGQQVTLRCSSQSGHNTVSWYQQALGQGPQFIFQYYREEENGRGNFPPRFSGLQFPNYSSELNVNALELDDSALYLCASSLHSYEQYFGPGTRLTVT.

V usage is TRBV19 and J usage is TRBJ2-3, with 8 bases lining up with TRBD2. The CDR3 has 15 amino acids. V shed 5 bases, J shed 7 bases, and the junction held 11 bases outside the gene matches. Germline V gives CDR1 LNHDA, CDR2 SQIVND (reference sequence). CDR3 DNA: TGTGCCAGTAGTTTCTCCACCAGCGGGAGAAATACGCAGTATTTT. It is translated as CASSFSTSGRNTQYF.

The J gene is TRBJ2-1, the V gene TRBV19, with 9 bases lining up with TRBD2. Trimming took 5 bases from V and 0 from J; bases not matched to a gene: 5. CDR1 is LNHDA, CDR2 SQIVND, per germline (reference sequence). The CDR3 extends over 16 amino acids. CDR3 nucleotides: TGTGCCAGTAGTCGGGCTAGCGGGAACTCCTACAATGAGCAGTTCTTC. Protein sequence: CASSRASGNSYNEQFF.

The V call is TRBV19, the J call TRBJ1-1, with 9 bases aligning to TRBD1. The V gene end was trimmed by 5 bases and the J gene end by 0 bases; junction bases not matched to a gene: 4. The CDR3 consists of 15 residues. Germline V lookup: CDR1 LNHDA, CDR2 SQIVND (reference sequence). The CDR3 DNA reads TGTGCCAGTAGTTCGGGACAGGGACTGAACACTGAAGCTTTCTTT. Its protein is CASSSGQGLNTEAFF.

For this clone: Other nucleotide sequences from this sample produce the same CDR3. The V and J genes are TRBV11-2 and TRBJ1-3; 9 bases are shared with TRBD1. Germline CDR1 is SGHAT and CDR2 is FQNNGV. The CDR3 has 15 amino acids. V was pared by 4 bases and J by 2 bases, with 3 bases of the junction left unmatched. The CDR3 DNA reads as TGTGCCAGCAGCTCACAGGGGGCTGCTGGAAACACCATATATTTT. As protein: CASSSQGAAGNTIYF.

V and J are TRBV5-8 and TRBJ2-7; tentative D call: TRBD1 (6 bases). CDR3 size: 16 residues. Per the germline V gene, CDR1 is SGHTS and CDR2 is YDEGEE. V was pared by 2 bases and J by 3 bases, with 18 bases between. CDR3 sequence: CASSLGLSLGGYEQYF. CDR3 DNA: TGTGCCAGCAGCTTAGGGCTCTCCCTAGGGGGCTACGAGCAGTACTTC.

This chain uses TRBV24-1 with TRBJ2-1; the D gene is possibly TRBD2 (6 bases). CDR3 size: 16 residues. Trimming shortened V by 0 bases and J by 8 bases, and 16 bases separated the two germline ends. The germline V gene has CDR1 KGHDR and CDR2 SFDVKD. The CDR3 spells CATSDLRAGRSDEQFF. CDR3 sequence (DNA): TGTGCCACCAGTGATTTGAGGGCAGGGAGGAGTGATGAGCAGTTCTTC.

The rearrangement joins TRBV7-8 to TRBJ2-1; 12 bases align to TRBD2. Germline lookup yields CDR1 SGHVS and CDR2 FQNEAQ. The trim removed 5 bases at V and 9 bases at J, leaving 11 bases unmatched. The CDR3 has 16 amino acids. The CDR3 loop reads CASSKLSSGRAPEQFF. The CDR3 DNA reads TGTGCCAGCAGCAAGCTCTCTAGCGGGAGGGCCCCTGAGCAGTTCTTC.

The chain joins TRBV27 to TRBJ1-6, with a weak D call TRBD1 (5 bases). From germline, CDR1 is MNHEY and CDR2 SMNVEV (reference sequence). This CDR3 comprises 14 residues. V shed 6 bases and J shed 6 bases, with 12 bases lying between them. The CDR3 sequence: CASRTWGGNSPLHF. In DNA, the CDR3 is TGTGCCAGCAGGACCTGGGGGGGTAATTCACCCCTCCACTTT.

This clone has a single count. This chain joins TRBV7-9 and TRBJ1-3; D is ambiguous. V lost 5 bases and J lost 4, with 9 bases in between. CDR1 and CDR2 (germline): SEHNR, FQNEAQ (reference sequence). This CDR3 comprises 13 residues. The CDR3 loop is CASSQEEGNTIYF. Written as DNA, the CDR3 is TGTGCCAGCAGCCAAGAAGAGGGAAACACCATATATTTT. The whole variable domain, filled in from reference TRBV7-9 and TRBJ1-3, reads DTGVSQNPRHKITKRGQNVTFRCDPISEHNRLYWYRQTLGQGPEFLTYFQNEAQLEKSRLLSDRFSAERPKGSFSTLEIQRTEQGDSAMYLCASSQEEGNTIYFGEGSWLTVV.

The genes are TRBV7-9 and TRBJ2-4, with 14 bases lining up with TRBD2. Trimming removed 5 bases from V and 0 bases from J; junction bases left unmatched: 9. The germline CDR1 and CDR2 sequences are SEHNR and FQNEAQ (reference sequence). The CDR3 spans 19 residues. The CDR3 DNA reads as TGTGCCAGCAGCCCCCGACTAGCGGGAGGGGGGATAGCCAAAAACATTCAGTACTTC. This gives the protein CASSPRLAGGGIAKNIQYF. Full variable domain (rest looked up from reference TRBV7-9 and TRBJ2-4): DTGVSQNPRHKITKRGQNVTFRCDPISEHNRLYWYRQTLGQGPEFLTYFQNEAQLEKSRLLSDRFSAERPKGSFSTLEIQRTEQGDSAMYLCASSPRLAGGGIAKNIQYFGAGTRLSVL.

V is TRBV18 and J is TRBJ1-1; 7 nucleotides line up with TRBD1. V lost 2 bases, J lost 5 bases, and 8 bases stayed unmatched. The CDR3 extends over 15 amino acids. Germline V gene lookup returns CDR1 KGHSH and CDR2 LQKENI. This CDR3 is CASSPSETGNTEAFF. The CDR3 DNA reads as TGTGCCAGCTCACCATCTGAGACAGGGAATACTGAAGCTTTCTTT.

This sequence joins TRBV19 and TRBJ1-2; TRBD1 matches 7 bases. The J segment lost 3 bases and the V segment lost 5 bases, leaving 15 bases of the junction unmatched. CDR1 is LNHDA and CDR2 is SQIVND in the germline V gene (reference sequence). CDR3 length equals 17 residues. CDR3 sequence (DNA): TGTGCCAGTAGTTTCACGACACGACAGGGAAGTGACTATGGCTACACCTTC. As protein: CASSFTTRQGSDYGYTF. The complete variable domain, with remaining parts taken from reference TRBV19 and TRBJ1-2, reads DGGITQSPKYLFRKEGQNVTLSCEQNLNHDAMYWYRQDPGQGLRLIYYSQIVNDFQKGDIAEGYSVSREKKESFPLTVTSAQKNPTAFYLCASSFTTRQGSDYGYTFGSGTRLTVV.